The next 26 T cell receptor beta chains were all read from a single sample in a study of liver allograft versus peripheral blood T cells. For the study at large: What was compared were the T cell receptor repertoires in transplanted livers and those in the peripheral blood of recipients.

Using its own MiXCR run on the reads, TCRdb lists one record per CDR3 protein. The sample holds roughly 15,000 distinct CDR3 sequences, 20% to 25% seen once. The receptors were sampled from a human patient who had a liver transplant. Some T cells may possibly be graft donor cells.

For this clonotype: This likely stems from a read error, as it lies one base from a far larger clone. This chain uses TRBV6-5 with TRBJ2-7; weak D call: TRBD1 (8 bases). The CDR3 is 14 amino acids. Germline CDR1 is MNHEY and CDR2 is SVGAGI. CDR3 amino acids: CANSYPGQGGEQYF. The CDR3 DNA sequence: TGTGCCAACAGTTACCCCGGACAGGGAGGGGAGCAGTACTTC.

This rearrangement joins TRBV30 to TRBJ2-7, with 9 bases that match TRBD2. The ends lost 0 bases at V and 3 bases at J; junction bases unmatched: 6. The CDR3 is made up of 15 amino acids. Germline CDR1 GTSNPN, CDR2 SVGIG (reference sequence). The CDR3 loop reads CAWSVKLAGNYEQYF. The CDR3 nucleotides read TGTGCCTGGAGTGTGAAGCTAGCGGGGAACTACGAGCAGTACTTC.

In this sample, this clonotype turned up a few times. This sequence joins TRBV6-1 and TRBJ1-5; the match to TRBD1 covers 7 bases. Germline CDR1 is MNHNS and CDR2 is SASEGT. The CDR3 runs 16 residues. Losses at the gene ends were 6 bases for V and 0 bases for J; bases not matched to a gene: 8. CDR3 nucleotide sequence: TGTGCCAGCAGCCACGGGACAGTTTATAGCAATCAGCCCCAGCATTTT. Protein product: CASSHGTVYSNQPQHF.

This clonotype was recorded many times. V gene TRBV19 combines with J gene TRBJ2-7; no clear D gene. The CDR3 is 14 residues long. Trimming removed 5 bases from V and 6 bases from J, with 17 bases in between. The germline V gene has CDR1 LNHDA and CDR2 SQIVND (reference sequence). This chain's CDR3 is CASSPQSPLGEQYF. The CDR3 coding sequence is TGTGCCAGTAGTCCACAATCCCCCCTAGGCGAGCAGTACTTC.

This clonotype came up many times. The chain uses TRBV6-1 and TRBJ1-6, with a tentative D call TRBD1 (6 bases). CDR1 and CDR2 from the germline V gene are MNHNS and SASEGT. CDR3 length: 13 amino acids. V was shortened by 7 bases and J by 7 bases, with 11 bases between the two germline ends. As DNA, the CDR3 is TGTGCCAGCATGACAGGATTAAATTCACCCCTCCACTTT. Its protein is CASMTGLNSPLHF.

In its sample, this clonotype was seen many times. The rearrangement links TRBV6-2 or TRBV6-3 to TRBJ2-1; D perhaps matches TRBD2 (7 bases). The germline gives CDR1 MNHEY, CDR2 SVGEGT. CDR3 length: 18 amino acids. V lost 8 bases, J lost 3 bases, and 26 bases lay in between. The CDR3 here is CASRRTGSGAGHYNEQFF. The CDR3 nucleotides are TGTGCCAGCCGACGCACTGGGAGCGGGGCGGGACACTACAATGAGCAGTTCTTC.

Concerning this clonotype itself: At one boundary the junction diverges from the germline segment, which might be a read error. This chain joins TRBV20-1 and TRBJ1-2; 10 nucleotides align to TRBD1. In germline, CDR1 is DFQATT, CDR2 SNEGSKA (reference sequence). This CDR3 has 16 amino acids. The CDR3 sequence: CSTRRDRGLLGYGYTF. The CDR3 nucleotides read TGCAGTACTAGGCGGGACAGGGGCCTGTTGGGTTATGGCTACACCTTC.

This clonotype was counted at least ten times. The chain recombines TRBV24-1 with TRBJ2-7; a possible D gene is TRBD2 (6 bases). Trimming pared 8 bases from V and 9 bases from J, leaving 16 bases between. The CDR3 has 12 amino acids. The germline gives CDR1 KGHDR, CDR2 SFDVKD. DNA of the CDR3: TGTGCCACCATGGGGGAGGAGGGTGTGCAGTACTTC. The encoded protein is CATMGEEGVQYF.

The chain is built from TRBV6-1 and TRBJ2-2; D is possibly TRBD1 or TRBD2 (5 bases each). CDR3 length equals 16 residues. With 5 bases removed from V and 1 base from J, the gap between germline ends came to 14 bases. Germline assignment: CDR1 MNHNS and CDR2 SASEGT. CDR3 amino acids: CASSRSPGGNTGELFF. Written as DNA, the CDR3 is TGTGCCAGCAGTCGATCTCCTGGGGGGAACACCGGGGAGCTGTTTTTT.

This clonotype was observed at least ten times. V is TRBV18 and J is TRBJ2-7; 9 bases align to TRBD1. Germline lookup yields CDR1 KGHSH and CDR2 LQKENI. The CDR3 is 15 residues long. V trimming: 4 bases; J trimming: 4 bases; junction bases outside the gene matches: 8. This CDR3 reads CASSRFRDRAYEQYF. CDR3 sequence (DNA): TGTGCCAGCTCACGGTTCCGGGACAGGGCATACGAGCAGTACTTC.

This clonotype has only a few counts. This chain joins TRBV27 and TRBJ1-2; tentative D call: TRBD1 (5 bases). CDR1 is MNHEY, CDR2 SMNVEV, per germline (reference sequence). The CDR3 totals 14 residues. V was cut by 5 bases and J by 4 bases, with 14 bases left in between. Here the CDR3 reads CASSPAGGGYGYTF. In nucleotides, the CDR3 is TGTGCCAGCAGTCCAGCGGGGGGTGGCTATGGCTACACCTTC.

This clonotype was recorded many times. This rearrangement joins TRBV13 to TRBJ2-7; 10 nucleotides align to TRBD1. The V gene's germline CDR1 is PRHDT and CDR2 FYEKMQ (reference sequence). The trim removed 6 bases at V and 3 bases at J, leaving 2 bases unmatched. The CDR3 contains 13 residues. This chain's CDR3 is CASSRTGGYEQYF. The DNA of the CDR3 is TGTGCCAGCAGTCGGACAGGGGGCTACGAGCAGTACTTC.

This rearrangement joins TRBV10-1 to TRBJ1-2; D ambiguous. This CDR3 comprises 13 residues. Germline CDR1 is WNHNN and CDR2 is SYGVQD (reference sequence). Trimming cost V 0 bases and J 0 bases, with 2 bases left between them. CDR3 DNA: TGCGCCAGCAGTGAGTCTACTAACTATGGCTACACCTTC. Encoded protein: CASSESTNYGYTF.

As to this clonotype: Given a far larger clone just one base away, this is likely a sequencing read error. The chain carries TRBV7-2 and TRBJ1-5; D is uncertain. V lost 6 bases to trimming and J lost 5 bases, with 11 bases between them. Germline V lookup: CDR1 SGHTA, CDR2 FQGNSA. This CDR3 spans 13 amino acids. In nucleotides, the CDR3 is TGTGCCAGCAGTTTCAGAGACCATCAGCCCCAGCATTTT. This sequence encodes CASSFRDHQPQHF.

As to this clonotype: It is likely a read error: a sequence one base away is far more abundant. The chain links TRBV6-2 or TRBV6-3 to TRBJ2-2; D may be TRBD1 (5 bases). The germline V gene has CDR1 MNHEY and CDR2 SVGEGT. V was shortened by 5 bases and J by 4 bases, with 17 bases between the two germline ends. The CDR3 extends over 16 amino acids. CDR3 nucleotide sequence: TGTGCCAGCAGTGATGTTGGAAGGGGCAGCACCGGGGAGCTGTTTTTT. It is translated as CASSDVGRGSTGELFF.

The chain uses TRBV7-9 and TRBJ1-1, with D uncertain. Trimming took off 6 bases at V and 4 bases at J, with 12 bases between the two ends. Germline assignment: CDR1 SEHNR and CDR2 FQNEAQ (reference sequence). The CDR3 covers 13 residues. CDR3 DNA sequence: TGTGCCAGCAGGATGAGTTCGGGCACTGAAGCTTTCTTT. Translated, it gives CASRMSSGTEAFF.

Sample share makes this clonotype medium-sized. The gene calls are TRBV19 and TRBJ1-4; no reliable D call. This CDR3 is built from 11 residues. V lost 8 bases and J lost 9, with 10 bases in between. Germline CDR1 LNHDA, CDR2 SQIVND (reference sequence). The CDR3 DNA follows: TGTGCCAGTTCCCCCCGCCAAAAACTGTTTTTT. Translation: CASSPRQKLFF.

A note on this clonotype: A much larger clone differs from this one at a single base, so this may be a read error. The chain links TRBV6-5 to TRBJ1-6, with D uncertain. CDR3 length equals 14 residues. Germline V gene data show CDR1 as MNHEY and CDR2 as SVGAGI. The CDR3 DNA reads TGTGCCAGCCAACGGGAGACGGGCTGGTCACCCCCCCACTTT. Translated, it gives CASQRETGWSPPHF.

V gene TRBV28 combines with J gene TRBJ2-1; D may be TRBD2 (5 bases). The CDR3 has 16 residues. V was clipped by 5 bases and J by 0 bases, with 14 bases between them. The germline V gene encodes CDR1 MDHEN and CDR2 SYDVKM. The CDR3 is CASSLEGFRSYNEQFF. In DNA, the CDR3 is TGTGCCAGCAGTCTCGAGGGATTTCGCTCCTACAATGAGCAGTTCTTC.

In its sample, this clonotype ranks as medium-sized. For the CDR3, the DNA is TGTGCCAGTAGTTTCCGGGTCCCGACATCTGGCTACACCTTC. Translated: CASSFRVPTSGYTF. The V and J genes are TRBV19 and TRBJ1-2; D unresolved. Germline loops: CDR1 LNHDA, CDR2 SQIVND (reference sequence). The CDR3 is 14 residues long. The V gene lost 5 bases and the J gene lost 7 bases, with 17 bases spanning the gap. Using reference TRBV19 and TRBJ1-2 for the parts outside the CDR3, the full variable domain is DGGITQSPKYLFRKEGQNVTLSCEQNLNHDAMYWYRQDPGQGLRLIYYSQIVNDFQKGDIAEGYSVSREKKESFPLTVTSAQKNPTAFYLCASSFRVPTSGYTFGSGTRLTVV.

This clonotype turned up a few times. In DNA form, the CDR3 reads TGTGCCAGCAGCCTGCCGGGAGGGTTGAACACTGAAGCTTTCTTT. Its translation is CASSLPGGLNTEAFF. V and J are TRBV5-4 and TRBJ1-1; the D is unclear. This CDR3 contains 15 residues. Germline CDR1 is SGHNT and CDR2 is YYREEE (reference sequence). V was shortened by 4 bases and J by 0 bases, with 13 bases between the two germline ends.

This clonotype is categorized as medium-sized (0.01 to 0.1%). This chain connects TRBV6-6 to TRBJ1-6, with no clear D. V dropped 10 bases and J dropped 0 bases, with 16 bases sitting between them. CDR1 and CDR2 (germline): MNHNY, SVGAGI (reference sequence). The CDR3 totals 16 residues. The CDR3, as DNA: TGTGCCACCAGCCCAACGGACGTCTCCTATAATTCACCCCTCCACTTT. The encoded protein is CATSPTDVSYNSPLHF.

By proportion, this clonotype is medium-sized. V and J are TRBV19 and TRBJ2-2; either TRBD1 or TRBD2 may fit D (6 bases each). V lost 6 bases and J lost 9, with 17 bases in between. This CDR3 has 14 residues. Germline values: CDR1 LNHDA, CDR2 SQIVND (reference sequence). CDR3 sequence reads: CASRKGDLHRELFF. In DNA, the CDR3 is TGTGCCAGTAGAAAGGGGGACTTACACCGGGAGCTGTTTTTT.

The rearrangement uses TRBV12-3 or TRBV12-4 and TRBJ1-3; D ambiguous. The CDR3 sequence is 13 residues long. V was pared by 7 bases and J by 7 bases, with 14 bases between. The CDR3 loop reads CASTLVLTNTIYF. In nucleotides, the CDR3 is TGTGCCAGCACCTTGGTATTAACGAACACCATATATTTT.

The chain couples TRBV29-1 to TRBJ2-1; either TRBD1 or TRBD2 may supply D (5 bases each). The length of the CDR3 is 12 residues. Per the germline V gene, CDR1 is SQVTM and CDR2 is ANQGSEA. Trimming took 7 bases from V and 2 from J, leaving 9 bases between them. The DNA of the CDR3 is TGCAGCGGAGGGGAACCCTACAATGAGCAGTTCTTC. Protein sequence: CSGGEPYNEQFF.

This clonotype has more than one count but fewer than ten. The chain combines TRBV20-1 with TRBJ1-2; 10 bases agree with TRBD1. Losses at the gene ends were 3 bases for V and 8 bases for J; bases not matched to a gene: 12. Germline values: CDR1 DFQATT, CDR2 SNEGSKA (reference sequence). The CDR3 contains 15 residues. Here the CDR3 DNA reads TGCAGTGCTAGTGACGCCGGGACAGGGGCACGCGGCTACACCTTC. Its translation: CSASDAGTGARGYTF.